This is a list of T cell receptor beta chains from one sample in a study of blood T cell repertoires in COVID-19. Assay: immunoSEQ multiplex PCR; the TCRdb copy retains only in-frame clones and omits some. Here the sample spans 120,000 to 150,000 clones, roughly 79% being singletons. Sequencing was performed on peripheral blood. These receptor sequences come from a human donor with acute or convalescent COVID-19. The donor label of this sample is uncertain. Both conserved end residues are trimmed from each CDR3. Only some rows state a clone size, as once, few, many or a class for expanded clones.

.	TRBV4-1	TRBJ2-3	ASSQDKDSITDTQY
few	TRBV2	TRBJ1-2	ASSLEDANYSYGYT
.	TRBV6-5	TRBJ1-2	ASSYGLGDSLYT
.	TRBV2	TRBJ1-1	ASSLGGNTEAF
.	TRBV5-1	TRBJ1-4	ASSSGVAARVEKLF
.	TRBV27	TRBJ1-1	ASSLDRGNWETEAF
few	TRBV9	TRBJ1-2	ASSVEQGVLYGYT
.	TRBV30	TRBJ1-3	AWSEFQVPIY
.	TRBV7-2	TRBJ1-5	ASSSGQGGKQPQH
.	TRBV30	TRBJ1-2	AWSPSDRAGYT
.	TRBV5-4	TRBJ2-3	ASSWGQGADTQY
once	TRBV29-1	TRBJ2-7	SVMTGELYEQY
.	TRBV4-2	TRBJ2-2	ASSQETGGTGELF
.	TRBV10-3	TRBJ1-4	AISESTGANEKLF
.	TRBV6-5	TRBJ1-2	ASSYRPQGTYGYT
.	TRBV20-1	TRBJ2-7	SGRTGIEQY